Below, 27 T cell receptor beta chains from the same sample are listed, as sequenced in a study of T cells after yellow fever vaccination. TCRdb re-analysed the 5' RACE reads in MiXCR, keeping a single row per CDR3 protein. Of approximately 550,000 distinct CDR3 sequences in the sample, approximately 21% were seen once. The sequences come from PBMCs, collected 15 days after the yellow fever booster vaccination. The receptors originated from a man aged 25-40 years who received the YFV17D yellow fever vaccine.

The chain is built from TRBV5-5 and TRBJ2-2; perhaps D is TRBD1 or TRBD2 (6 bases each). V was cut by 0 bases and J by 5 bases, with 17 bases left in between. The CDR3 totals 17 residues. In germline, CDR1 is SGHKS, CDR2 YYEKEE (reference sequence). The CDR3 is CASSLGRGQGTTGELFF. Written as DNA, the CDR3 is TGTGCCAGCAGCTTGGGGAGGGGCCAGGGGACGACCGGGGAGCTGTTTTTT.

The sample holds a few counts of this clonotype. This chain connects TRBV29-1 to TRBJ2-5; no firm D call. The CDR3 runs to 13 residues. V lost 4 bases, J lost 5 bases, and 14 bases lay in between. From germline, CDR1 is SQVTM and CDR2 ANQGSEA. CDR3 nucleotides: TGCAGCGTTGCCGGAACCCTACAGGAGACCCAGTACTTC. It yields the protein CSVAGTLQETQYF.

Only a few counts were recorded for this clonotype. The CDR3 DNA is TGTGCCAGCAGCTGGGACCCCTCCCTTAGCAATGAGCAGTTCTTC. The encoded protein is CASSWDPSLSNEQFF. J is TRBJ2-1 and V is TRBV3-1, with D perhaps TRBD1 or TRBD2 (5 bases each). Trimming stripped 5 bases from V and 6 bases from J, with 17 bases between. The CDR3 is 15 residues long. CDR1 is LGHDT, CDR2 YNNKEL, per germline (reference sequence).

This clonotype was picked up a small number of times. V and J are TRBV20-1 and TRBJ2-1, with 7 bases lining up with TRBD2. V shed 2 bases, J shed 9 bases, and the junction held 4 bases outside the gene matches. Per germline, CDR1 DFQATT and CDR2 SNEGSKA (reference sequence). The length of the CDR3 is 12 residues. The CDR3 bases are TGCAGTGCTAGACAGGGAGGGACTGAGCAGTTCTTC. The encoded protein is CSARQGGTEQFF.

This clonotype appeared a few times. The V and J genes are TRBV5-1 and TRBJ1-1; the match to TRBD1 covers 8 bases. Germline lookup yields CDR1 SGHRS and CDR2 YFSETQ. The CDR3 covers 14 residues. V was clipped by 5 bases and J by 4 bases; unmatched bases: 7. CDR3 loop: CASRPGQGLTEAFF. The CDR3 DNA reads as TGCGCCAGCAGACCCGGACAGGGTCTCACTGAAGCTTTCTTT.

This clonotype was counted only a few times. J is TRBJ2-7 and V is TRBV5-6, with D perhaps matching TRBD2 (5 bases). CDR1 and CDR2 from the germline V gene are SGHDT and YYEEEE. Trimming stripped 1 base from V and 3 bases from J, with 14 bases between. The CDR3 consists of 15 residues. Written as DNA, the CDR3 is TGTGCCAGCAGCTTGTACGGACTCCTTAACTACGAGCAGTACTTC. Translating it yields CASSLYGLLNYEQYF.

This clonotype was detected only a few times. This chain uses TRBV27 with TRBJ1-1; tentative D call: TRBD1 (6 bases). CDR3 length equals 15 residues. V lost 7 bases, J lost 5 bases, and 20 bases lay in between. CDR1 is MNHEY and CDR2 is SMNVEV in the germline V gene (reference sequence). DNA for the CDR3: TGTGCCAGCAATCTAGCGGGACACCGGGCAACTGAAGCTTTCTTT. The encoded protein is CASNLAGHRATEAFF.

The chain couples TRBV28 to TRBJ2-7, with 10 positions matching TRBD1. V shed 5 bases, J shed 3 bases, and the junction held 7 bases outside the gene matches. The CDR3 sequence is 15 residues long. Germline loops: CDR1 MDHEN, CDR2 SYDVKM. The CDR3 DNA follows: TGTGCCAGCAGTCAAGGGGGACAGGGGAGCTACGAGCAGTACTTC. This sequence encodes CASSQGGQGSYEQYF.

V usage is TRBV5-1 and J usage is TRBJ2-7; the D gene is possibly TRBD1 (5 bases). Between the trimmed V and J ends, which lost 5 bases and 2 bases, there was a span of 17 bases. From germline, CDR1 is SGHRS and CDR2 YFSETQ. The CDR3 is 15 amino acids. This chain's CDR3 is CASSVSAGLAYEQYF. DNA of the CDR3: TGCGCCAGCAGTGTTTCAGCAGGGCTCGCCTACGAGCAGTACTTC. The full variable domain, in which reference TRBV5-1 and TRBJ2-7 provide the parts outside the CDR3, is KAGVTQTPRYLIKTRGQQVTLSCSPISGHRSVSWYQQTPGQGLQFLFEYFSETQRNKGNFPGRFSGRQFSNSRSEMNVSTLELGDSALYLCASSVSAGLAYEQYFGPGTRLTVT.

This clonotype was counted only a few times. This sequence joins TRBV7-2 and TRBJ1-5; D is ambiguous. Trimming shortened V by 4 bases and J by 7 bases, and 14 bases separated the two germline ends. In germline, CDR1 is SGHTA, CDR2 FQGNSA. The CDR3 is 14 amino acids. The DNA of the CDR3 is TGTGCCAGCAGCTCACGGATCCGAGGCCAGCCCCAGCATTTT. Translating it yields CASSSRIRGQPQHF.

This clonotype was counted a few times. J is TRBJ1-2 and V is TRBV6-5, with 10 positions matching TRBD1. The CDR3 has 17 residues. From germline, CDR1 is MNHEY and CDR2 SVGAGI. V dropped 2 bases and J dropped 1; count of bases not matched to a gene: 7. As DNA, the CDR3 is TGTGCCAGCAGTTACGTCTTGGACAGGGGGTATAACTATGGCTACACCTTC. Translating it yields CASSYVLDRGYNYGYTF.

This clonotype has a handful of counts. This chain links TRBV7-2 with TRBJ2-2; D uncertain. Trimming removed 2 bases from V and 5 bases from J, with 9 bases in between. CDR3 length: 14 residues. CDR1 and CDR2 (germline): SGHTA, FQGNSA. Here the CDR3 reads CASSLQRTTGELFF. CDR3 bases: TGTGCCAGCAGCTTACAGCGAACAACCGGGGAGCTGTTTTTT.

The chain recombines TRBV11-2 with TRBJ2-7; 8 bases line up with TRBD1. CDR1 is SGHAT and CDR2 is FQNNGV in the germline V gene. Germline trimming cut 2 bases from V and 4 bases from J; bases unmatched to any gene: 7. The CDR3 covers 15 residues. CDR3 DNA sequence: TGTGCCAGCAGCTTAAGGAGGACAGGGAGATACGAGCAGTACTTC. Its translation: CASSLRRTGRYEQYF.

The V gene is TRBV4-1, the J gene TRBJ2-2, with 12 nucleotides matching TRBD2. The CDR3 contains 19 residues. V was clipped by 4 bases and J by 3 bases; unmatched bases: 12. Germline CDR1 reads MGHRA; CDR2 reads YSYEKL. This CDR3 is CASSLKTSGSLGDTGELFF. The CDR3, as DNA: TGCGCCAGCAGCCTGAAGACTAGCGGGAGCCTAGGGGACACCGGGGAGCTGTTTTTT.

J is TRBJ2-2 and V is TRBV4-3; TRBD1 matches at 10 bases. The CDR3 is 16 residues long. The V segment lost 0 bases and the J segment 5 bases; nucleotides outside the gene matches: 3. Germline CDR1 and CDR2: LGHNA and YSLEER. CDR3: CASSQEDRGRTGELFF. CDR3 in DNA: TGCGCCAGCAGCCAAGAGGACAGGGGGAGGACCGGGGAGCTGTTTTTT.

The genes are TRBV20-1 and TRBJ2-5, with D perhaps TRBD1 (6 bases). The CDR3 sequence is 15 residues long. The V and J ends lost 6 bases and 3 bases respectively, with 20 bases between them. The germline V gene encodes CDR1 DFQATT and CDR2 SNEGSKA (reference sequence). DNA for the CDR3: TGCAGTGCCCCTCTGATCGGCAGGGGCAAAGAGACCCAGTACTTC. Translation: CSAPLIGRGKETQYF.

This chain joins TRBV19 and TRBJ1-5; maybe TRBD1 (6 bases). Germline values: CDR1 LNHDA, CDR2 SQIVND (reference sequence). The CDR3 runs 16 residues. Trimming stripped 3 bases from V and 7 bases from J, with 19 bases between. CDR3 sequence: CASSISVGGNRQPQHF. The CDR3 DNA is TGTGCCAGTAGTATTTCCGTAGGGGGAAATCGGCAGCCCCAGCATTTT.

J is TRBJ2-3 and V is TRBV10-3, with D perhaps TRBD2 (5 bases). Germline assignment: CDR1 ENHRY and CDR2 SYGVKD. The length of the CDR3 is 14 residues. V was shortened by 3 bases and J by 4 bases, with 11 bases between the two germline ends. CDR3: CAISDRLPPDTQYF. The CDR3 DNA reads TGTGCCATCAGTGATCGACTACCGCCAGATACGCAGTATTTT.

The CDR3 loop is CASSPPGQGSYEQYF. DNA for the CDR3: TGTGCCAGCTCCCCACCGGGACAGGGGTCCTACGAGCAGTACTTC. The chain uses TRBV6-2 or TRBV6-3 and TRBJ2-7; 10 bases match TRBD1. The CDR3 is made up of 15 amino acids. Germline V gives CDR1 MNHEY, CDR2 SVGEGT. V was pared by 8 bases and J by 1 base, with 8 bases of the junction left unmatched.

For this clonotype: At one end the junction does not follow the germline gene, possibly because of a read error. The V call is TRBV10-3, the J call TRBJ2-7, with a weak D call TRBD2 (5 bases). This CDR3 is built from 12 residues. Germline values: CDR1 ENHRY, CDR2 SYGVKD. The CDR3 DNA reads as TGTGCCATCCGGAGGCCCTCCAACGAGCAGTACTTC. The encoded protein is CAIRRPSNEQYF.

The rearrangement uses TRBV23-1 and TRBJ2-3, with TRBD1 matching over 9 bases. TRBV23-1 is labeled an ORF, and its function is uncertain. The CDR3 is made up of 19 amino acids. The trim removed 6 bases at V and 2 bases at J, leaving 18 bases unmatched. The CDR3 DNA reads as TGCGCCAGCAGCCGAGTTGGGACAGGGAATGATAAAACCACAGATACGCAGTATTTT. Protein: CASSRVGTGNDKTTDTQYF.

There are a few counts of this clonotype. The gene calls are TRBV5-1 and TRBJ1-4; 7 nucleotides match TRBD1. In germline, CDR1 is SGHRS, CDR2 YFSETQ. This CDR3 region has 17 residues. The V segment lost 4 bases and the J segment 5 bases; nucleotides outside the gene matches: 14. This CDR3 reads CASSREPSDRKNEKLFF. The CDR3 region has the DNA TGCGCCAGCAGCCGGGAGCCGTCGGACAGGAAAAATGAAAAACTGTTTTTT.

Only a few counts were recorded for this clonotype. CDR3: CASSYSIENEQFF. For the CDR3, the DNA is TGTGCCAGCAGTTATTCCATCGAGAATGAGCAGTTCTTC. The V call is TRBV6-5, the J call TRBJ2-1; D gene unclear. The CDR3 extends over 13 amino acids. CDR1 is MNHEY and CDR2 is SVGAGI in the germline V gene. V gave up 3 bases and J gave up 7 bases, with 10 bases separating them.

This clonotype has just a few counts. The DNA of the CDR3 is TGTGCCAGTAGTCCGACAGAAAGTGGAGAGACCCAGTACTTC. Residues: CASSPTESGETQYF. The chain uses TRBV19 and TRBJ2-5, with a tentative D call TRBD1 (5 bases). Trimming took 5 bases from V and 4 from J, leaving 14 bases between them. The CDR3 length is 14 residues. Germline-derived CDR1 and CDR2 are LNHDA and SQIVND (reference sequence).

Here the CDR3 reads CAISESEGAFYGYTF. In nucleotides, the CDR3 is TGTGCCATCAGTGAGTCTGAAGGGGCCTTCTATGGCTACACCTTC. The chain uses TRBV10-3 and TRBJ1-2, with a weak D call TRBD1 (5 bases). The CDR3 runs 15 residues. Trimming cost V 0 bases and J 4 bases, with 12 bases left between them. Germline V gives CDR1 ENHRY, CDR2 SYGVKD.

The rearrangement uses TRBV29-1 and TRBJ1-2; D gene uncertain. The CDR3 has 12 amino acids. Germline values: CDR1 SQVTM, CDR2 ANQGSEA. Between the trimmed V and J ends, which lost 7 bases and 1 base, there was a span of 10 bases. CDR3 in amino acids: CSADPVNYGYTF. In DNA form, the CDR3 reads TGCAGCGCCGACCCCGTTAACTATGGCTACACCTTC.

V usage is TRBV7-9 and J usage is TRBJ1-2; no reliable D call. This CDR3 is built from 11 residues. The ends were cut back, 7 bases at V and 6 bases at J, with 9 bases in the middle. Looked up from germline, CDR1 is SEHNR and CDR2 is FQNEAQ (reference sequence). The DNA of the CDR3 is TGTGCCAGCAACCCGACGGATGGCTACACCTTC. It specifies CASNPTDGYTF.